What follows are 8 T cell receptor beta chains derived from one specimen sequenced in a study of shared clonotypes between healthy human individuals. Here immunoSEQ multiplex PCR was the method, and the copy in TCRdb shows in-frame clones only, minus some. The data show 2 million to 3 million clones, roughly 93% seen once. The sequencing sample was made of naive CD4+ T cells from PBMCs. Subset specified: CD45RA+ positively selected. These receptor sequences come from a man aged 18 to 30 in good health. Some clones in this sample may be carry-over from other donors' samples.

Note on this clone: The identical CDR3 is also encoded by other nucleotide sequences in the sample. This sequence joins TRBV28 and TRBJ1-2; perhaps TRBD1 as D (5 bases). Trimming took 2 bases from V and 6 from J, leaving 10 bases between them. Germline assignment: CDR1 MDHEN and CDR2 SYDVKM. CDR3 length: 13 amino acids. For the CDR3, the DNA is TGTGCCAGCAGTTTAGGGGGTGCGGATGGCTACACCTTC. The encoded protein is CASSLGGADGYTF.

CDR3 coding DNA: TGTGCCAGCAGCCTAATGGGGCAGACGACTGAAGCTTTCTTT. Residues: CASSLMGQTTEAFF. This rearrangement joins TRBV11-2 to TRBJ1-1; a weak D match, TRBD1 (5 bases). In germline, CDR1 is SGHAT, CDR2 FQNNGV. This CDR3 comprises 14 residues. Trimming removed 5 bases from V and 5 bases from J, with 15 bases in between.

The chain employs TRBV6-4 and TRBJ2-3, with 7 positions matching TRBD2. CDR1 and CDR2 (germline): MRHNA, SNTAGT. The CDR3 length is 15 residues. Losses at the gene ends were 5 bases for V and 5 bases for J; bases not matched to a gene: 10. This chain's CDR3 is CASSSRGGVGDTQYF. The CDR3 nucleotides read TGTGCCAGCAGTTCTAGGGGAGGGGTTGGAGATACGCAGTATTTT.

This clone was seen once. The rearrangement joins TRBV5-1 to TRBJ2-1; 7 bases match TRBD1. The trim removed 2 bases at V and 7 bases at J, leaving 9 bases unmatched. The CDR3 extends over 15 amino acids. The germline V gene has CDR1 SGHRS and CDR2 YFSETQ. For the CDR3, the DNA is TGCGCCAGCAGCTTACCAGGGGGTAGTGAAAATGAGCAGTTCTTC. It codes for CASSLPGGSENEQFF.

This chain links TRBV6-1 with TRBJ1-2, with D uncertain. Trimming pared 6 bases from V and 2 bases from J, leaving 13 bases between. Germline CDR1 reads MNHNS; CDR2 reads SASEGT. CDR3 length: 14 residues. DNA for the CDR3: TGTGCCAGCAGGCCTTTACACCTCAACTATGGCTACACCTTC. The encoded protein is CASRPLHLNYGYTF.

This sequence joins TRBV29-1 and TRBJ1-2; D is unclear. The CDR3 runs 10 residues. The germline V gene encodes CDR1 SQVTM and CDR2 ANQGSEA. With 6 bases removed from V and 6 bases from J, the gap between germline ends came to 8 bases. In nucleotides, the CDR3 is TGCAGCGTCCACCGGGATGGCTACACCTTC. Translated, it gives CSVHRDGYTF.

The chain joins TRBV5-5 to TRBJ2-7; D gene unclear. The germline V and J ends were trimmed by 3 bases and 0 bases, with 13 bases remaining between them. The length of the CDR3 is 15 residues. The V gene's germline CDR1 is SGHKS and CDR2 YYEKEE (reference sequence). The CDR3 coding sequence is TGTGCCAGCAGCTCAGGACCGACCAGCTCCTACGAGCAGTACTTC. Translated: CASSSGPTSSYEQYF.

The CDR3 sequence: CASSGTGLGQPQHF. The CDR3 DNA follows: TGTGCCAGCAGCGGTACAGGGTTGGGTCAGCCCCAGCATTTT. This chain uses TRBV6-1 with TRBJ1-5, with D possibly TRBD1 on 6 matching bases. V lost 6 bases and J lost 6, with 15 bases in between. Germline V CDR1 and CDR2: MNHNS, SASEGT. The CDR3 runs to 14 residues.